This is a list of T cell receptor beta chains from one sample in a study of early T cells in non-severe SARS-CoV-2 infection. TCRdb ran MiXCR on the 5' RACE reads and lists one entry per CDR3 protein. The data show about 38,000 distinct CDR3 sequences, roughly 4.4% seen once. The sequenced material came from whole blood. The source is an adult who was a healthcare worker with PCR-confirmed SARS-CoV-2 infection or an uninfected control (not recorded which). Each CDR3 is given with its conserved first and last residue. A D gene is named only where the DNA matches it firmly. The listing skips clone size in some rows; elsewhere it reads once, few, many or a size class.

>TRBJ1-5|TRBD1|TRBV27|many
CASSTGGGNQPQHF
TGTGCCAGCAGTACAGGGGGTGGCAATCAGCCCCAGCATTTT
>TRBJ2-2|TRBD2|TRBV12-3/TRBV12-4|many
CASLSGGTNTGELFF
TGTGCCTCCCTTAGCGGGGGGACGAACACCGGGGAGCTGTTTTTT
>TRBJ2-1|.|TRBV11-3|.
CASSPMSSYNEQFF
TGTGCCAGCAGCCCGATGAGCTCCTACAATGAGCAGTTCTTC
>TRBJ1-4|.|TRBV29-1|many
CSTWDTKEKLFF
TGCAGCACCTGGGACACAAAAGAAAAACTGTTTTTT
>TRBJ1-2|.|TRBV7-6|many
CASSFPPPGELLDFYGYTF
TGTGCCAGCAGCTTCCCTCCGCCCGGGGAACTCCTAGACTTCTATGGCTACACCTTC
>TRBJ1-5|.|TRBV4-1|many
CASSQEVGRLQPQHF
TGCGCCAGCAGCCAAGAAGTCGGCAGGTTGCAGCCCCAGCATTTT
>TRBJ1-4|.|TRBV30|many
CAWSTATNEKLFF
TGTGCCTGGAGTACAGCAACTAATGAAAAACTGTTTTTT
>TRBJ1-4|.|TRBV30|many
CAWSGSGSNEKLFF
TGTGCCTGGAGTGGGTCCGGGTCTAATGAAAAACTGTTTTTT
>TRBJ2-4|.|TRBV6-5|.
CASSRASLSKNIQYF
TGTGCCAGCAGTAGGGCAAGTCTATCCAAAAACATTCAGTACTTC
>TRBJ2-7|.|TRBV29-1|many
CSGGTFYEQYF
TGCAGCGGGGGGACGTTTTACGAGCAGTACTTC
>TRBJ2-3|.|TRBV14|many
CASSLTGNTQYF
TGTGCCAGCAGCTTGACGGGTAATACGCAGTATTTT
>TRBJ2-7|.|TRBV10-3|many
CAIRARTDYEQYF
TGTGCCATCAGGGCTCGGACAGATTACGAGCAGTACTTC
>TRBJ2-2|.|TRBV7-7|many
CASSLSDSTGELFF
TGTGCCAGCAGCTTATCCGACTCCACCGGGGAGCTGTTTTTT
>TRBJ1-1|.|TRBV28|many
CASNSMNTEAFF
TGTGCCAGCAACAGCATGAACACTGAAGCTTTCTTT
>TRBJ2-2|.|TRBV29-1|few
CSVEGAPGELFF
TGCAGCGTTGAGGGGGCACCCGGGGAGCTGTTTTTT
>TRBJ2-5|TRBD1|TRBV3-1|many
CASSRRGTDETQYF
TGTGCCAGCAGCCGAAGAGGGACAGACGAGACCCAGTACTTC
>TRBJ1-2|.|TRBV25-1|.
CASSEYKQDRRNGYTF
TGTGCCAGCAGTGAATATAAACAGGATAGAAGGAATGGCTACACCTTC
>TRBJ1-1|TRBD1|TRBV12-3/TRBV12-4|many
CASSRTGYTEAFF
TGTGCCAGCAGCCGGACAGGCTACACTGAAGCTTTCTTT
>TRBJ1-3|.|TRBV10-3|.
CAISPTGPGVGNTIYF
TGTGCCATCAGCCCAACGGGGCCGGGGGTTGGAAACACCATATATTTT
>TRBJ2-7|TRBD1|TRBV7-9|many
CASSAGGGEQYF
TGTGCCAGCAGCGCAGGGGGTGGCGAGCAGTACTTC
>TRBJ1-6|.|TRBV7-8|.
CASSLQGDNSPLHF
TGTGCCAGCAGCTTACAGGGAGATAATTCACCCCTCCACTTT
>TRBJ2-3|TRBD1|TRBV6-2/TRBV6-3|few
CASSDRADPDTQYF
TGTGCCAGCAGTGACAGGGCCGACCCAGATACGCAGTATTTT
>TRBJ2-2|.|TRBV12-5|many
CASGFGQTNTGELFF
TGTGCTAGTGGTTTTGGACAGACGAACACCGGGGAGCTGTTTTTT
>TRBJ2-7|.|TRBV6-6|many
CASSYEGPGEQYF
TGTGCCAGCAGTTACGAGGGGCCTGGGGAGCAGTACTTC
>TRBJ2-5|.|TRBV10-3|many
CAISEVEETQYF
TGTGCCATCAGTGAAGTTGAAGAGACCCAGTACTTC
>TRBJ1-4|.|TRBV7-9|few
CASSLSRPAGLFF
TGTGCCAGCAGCTTAAGTAGGCCCGCCGGACTGTTTTTT
>TRBJ2-1|TRBD2|TRBV4-2|many
CASSQDGGAYNEQFF
TGTGCCAGCAGCCAAGATGGGGGGGCCTACAATGAGCAGTTCTTC
>TRBJ1-4|TRBD1|TRBV20-1|many
CSARTGKEKLFF
TGCAGTGCTAGGACAGGGAAGGAAAAACTGTTTTTT
>TRBJ1-1|.|TRBV2|many
CASSEELSRLNTEAFF
TGTGCCAGCAGTGAAGAGCTGTCGCGATTGAACACTGAAGCTTTCTTT
>TRBJ2-5|.|TRBV7-6|many
CASRKLGETQYF
TGTGCCAGCAGAAAACTGGGAGAGACCCAGTACTTC
>TRBJ2-2|.|TRBV14|.
CASYRVPGELFF
TGTGCCAGCTACAGGGTCCCCGGGGAGCTGTTTTTT
>TRBJ2-7|TRBD1|TRBV3-1|.
CASSRDSRYEQYF
TGTGCCAGCAGCCGGGACAGCCGCTACGAGCAGTACTTC
>TRBJ1-4|TRBD1|TRBV25-1|many
CASSGARTGWGEKLFF
TGTGCCAGCAGTGGGGCCCGGACAGGGTGGGGAGAAAAACTGTTTTTT
>TRBJ1-1|.|TRBV20-1|many
CSAQGRATEAFF
TGCAGTGCCCAGGGAAGGGCCACTGAAGCTTTCTTT
>TRBJ2-3|TRBD1|TRBV29-1|few
CSARDRYTDTQYF
TGCAGCGCCCGGGACAGATACACAGATACGCAGTATTTT
>TRBJ1-6|.|TRBV3-1|.
CASSQEVEGSPLHF
TGTGCCAGCAGCCAGGAGGTCGAGGGTTCACCCCTCCACTTT
>TRBJ2-1|.|TRBV7-9|many
CASSDPTLRGSYNEQFF
TGTGCCAGCAGCGATCCCACTCTTCGGGGGTCCTACAATGAGCAGTTCTTC
>TRBJ2-6|.|TRBV9|.
CASSGPSSGANVLTF
TGTGCCAGCAGCGGTCCCAGCTCTGGGGCCAACGTCCTGACTTTC
>TRBJ1-2|.|TRBV10-1|many
CASSQDVSYGYTF
TGCGCCAGCAGTCAGGACGTTTCCTATGGCTACACCTTC
>TRBJ1-6|.|TRBV13|many
CASSLGPATSPLHF
TGTGCCAGCAGCCTAGGGCCAGCGACTTCACCCCTCCACTTT
>TRBJ1-1|.|TRBV2|.
CASSEREGTEAFF
TGTGCCAGCAGTGAGAGGGAGGGCACTGAAGCTTTCTTT
>TRBJ1-1|.|TRBV20-1|many
CSARVGQNEAFF
TGCAGTGCCAGGGTTGGGCAGAATGAAGCTTTCTTT
>TRBJ1-2|TRBD1|TRBV6-1|many
CASRTGTANNYGYTF
TGTGCCAGCAGGACGGGGACAGCGAATAACTATGGCTACACCTTC
>TRBJ2-7|.|TRBV12-3/TRBV12-4|.
CPPPQRRGEQYF
TGTCCCCCCCCGCAGCGCCGGGGGGAGCAGTACTTC
>TRBJ1-6|TRBD1|TRBV2|many
CASSTMGQGNSPLHF
TGTGCCAGCAGCACTATGGGACAGGGGAATTCACCCCTCCACTTT
>TRBJ1-1|.|TRBV9|many
CASRPGDLSTEAFF
TGTGCCAGCAGACCAGGGGATTTGAGCACTGAAGCTTTCTTT
>TRBJ1-1|.|TRBV10-3|many
CATSGVNTEAFF
TGTGCCACCTCAGGGGTGAACACTGAAGCTTTCTTT
>TRBJ1-1|.|TRBV20-1|many
CSARDSRNTEAFF
TGCAGTGCTAGAGATTCTCGGAACACTGAAGCTTTCTTT
>TRBJ1-2|.|TRBV6-6|many
CASRKGYSSNYGYTF
TGTGCCAGCAGGAAGGGATACAGTTCTAACTATGGCTACACCTTC
>TRBJ2-3|TRBD2|TRBV20-1|many
CSAHPRIAGHNTDTQYF
TGCAGTGCACACCCTCGGATAGCGGGGCACAACACAGATACGCAGTATTTT
>TRBJ2-3|.|TRBV6-6|many
CASRSWDQASTDTQYF
TGTGCCAGCAGGTCGTGGGACCAAGCAAGCACAGATACGCAGTATTTT
>TRBJ2-3|TRBD2|TRBV20-1|few
CSARLAGTSDTQYF
TGCAGTGCGAGACTAGCGGGGACCTCCGATACGCAGTATTTT
>TRBJ1-1|.|TRBV7-2|.
CASSPPGRANTEAFF
TGTGCCAGCAGCCCGCCCGGCAGGGCCAACACTGAAGCTTTCTTT
>TRBJ2-4|.|TRBV20-1|many
CSASPGQLAKNIQYF
TGCAGTGCTAGCCCTGGACAGTTAGCCAAAAACATTCAGTACTTC
>TRBJ1-5|.|TRBV10-2|many
CASSPQISNQPQHF
TGCGCCAGCAGTCCTCAGATTAGCAATCAGCCCCAGCATTTT
>TRBJ1-1|TRBD1|TRBV4-1|many
CASSQRTGQNTEAFF
TGCGCCAGCAGCCAGAGGACAGGACAGAACACTGAAGCTTTCTTT
>TRBJ2-2|TRBD1|TRBV4-1|few
CASSLRQGVAGELFF
TGCGCCAGCAGCCTTAGACAGGGCGTGGCCGGGGAGCTGTTTTTT